This TCR beta chain appears in the sequencing data of a study of T cell responses to AZD1222 COVID-19 vaccine (dated by TCRdb to the early 2020s). Regarding the study in general: A total of more than 230 trial participants underwent TCR sequencing, of whom 207 received two doses of AZD1222 and some 26 received two doses of the MenACWY control vaccine. Trial participants were enrolled into age subgroups of 18-55, 56-69 and 70-plus years, which contained approximately 150, 28 and 58 TCR-sequenced participants, respectively. Here is what the overall study found, with its caveats: Epitopes outside the regions mutated in the B.1.351 and B.1.1.7 variants were reportedly recognized by nearly half of the unique spike-specific TCRs. After two AZD1222 doses, spike-specific TCR breadth and depth were significantly higher than at day 0 and than in MenACWY recipients. No day 14 peak-response samples were available, so repertoires were characterized only after the peak T cell response. Only six or seven AZD1222 recipients were SARS-CoV-2 seropositive at baseline, limiting conclusions about previously exposed vaccinees. Participants were mostly white British and included more females than males, and it was suggested by the authors that clonal diversity may have been underestimated. In the small 56-69-year group, the increase in depth fell short of significance, most likely because of low power. The vaccine-associated CD4 TCRs covered the entire spike protein, and the dominant responses fell in regions 160-218 and 743-854.

The germline V and J ends show losses of 5 bases and 7 bases respectively, and no gene match explains 9 bases of the junction. The CDR3 covers 14 residues, taking in both the cysteine and the phenylalanine. The DNA shown is the 42-base CDR3, in frame from base 1. CDR1 and CDR2 (LNHNV, YYDKDF) derive from the germline V gene (reference sequence). The label giving this sample's time point can be read as: about 28 days (+/-7) after the second vaccine dose. AZD1222 recipients with second doses at about 4 weeks or about 12 weeks were pooled, because spike-specific TCR depth and breadth did not differ between schedules. Vaccinee samples came from UK trials COV001 and COV002, including a single-blind randomized controlled phase 2/3 trial of AZD1222 (ChAdOx1 nCoV-19) in healthy adults. For TCRbeta chain sequencing, PBMC samples from trial participants were taken at day 0 and at day 28 after the second dose.

Points on this clone: Its target antigen remains unknown. No per-base quality is available; no much larger clone lies one base away.

The CDR3 regions of human TCRbeta chains were subjected to immunosequencing. Per the original workflow: Repertoire TCRs were checked for matches against a reference library of SARS-CoV-2-specific TCRs that had been generated using the MIRA antigen-specificity platform. Breadth was defined as the fraction of unique TCRs that were SARS-CoV-2-associated. Depth was defined as the fraction of total T cells that were SARS-CoV-2-associated. Each spike-specific TCR was assigned to its reactive spike region and to a CD4 or CD8 class using the MIRA data. Log10-transformed breadth and depth values were compared by one-way ANOVA with Sidak's multiple comparisons tests. The source is immuneACCESS, and TCRdb retained only in-frame sequences with V and J called. Part of the clones is not carried over; for the studies checked, unresolved V genes explain less than half of this, and the remainder is unexplained. The V and J calls and the clone size are those of that table, but D and trimming were determined from the DNA. Recorded for this sample are roughly 84,000 clones; 87% of them occurred a single time. The ten largest clones capture roughly 12% of the sample.

Sequencing was performed on peripheral blood, taken 28 days after the second AZD1222 dose. Recombination joined TRBV15 with TRBJ2-5, and 8 bases in between align with TRBD1. This TCR was recovered from an adult who received the AZD1222 COVID-19 vaccine. In nucleotides, the sequence is TGTGCCACCAGCGTCGGACAGGGTTTGGGGACCCAGTACTTC. It codes for CATSVGQGLGTQYF.